Below are 3 T cell receptor beta chains sequenced from a single sample in a study of early T cells in non-severe SARS-CoV-2 infection. TCRdb redid the calling of the 5' RACE reads with MiXCR, one entry per CDR3 protein. The repertoire holds 50,000 to 65,000 distinct CDR3 sequences, with about 8% as singletons. The sample was whole blood, taken at baseline. The receptors derive from an adult who was a healthcare worker with PCR-confirmed SARS-CoV-2 infection or an uninfected control (not recorded which).

This clonotype was seen a few times. The rearrangement uses TRBV10-3 and TRBJ1-5, with D possibly matching TRBD1 (6 bases). There are 15 residues in the CDR3. CDR1 is ENHRY, CDR2 SYGVKD, per germline. V was cut by 0 bases and J by 5 bases, with 11 bases left in between. The CDR3 coding sequence is TGTGCCATCAGTGAGTCGGGAAGGGGGGATCAGCCCCAGCATTTT. This sequence encodes CAISESGRGDQPQHF.

The rearrangement joins TRBV10-3 to TRBJ2-5; D ambiguous. Trimming removed 3 bases from V and 7 bases from J, with 9 bases in between. This CDR3 has 12 amino acids. CDR1 and CDR2 (germline): ENHRY, SYGVKD. Here the CDR3 DNA reads TGTGCCATCAGTGACATTGTGGGGACCCAGTACTTC. Its translation is CAISDIVGTQYF.

This clonotype was found a few times. The rearrangement links TRBV7-9 to TRBJ1-6; tentatively, D is TRBD1 (6 bases). The ends were cut back, 0 bases at V and 7 bases at J, with 10 bases in the middle. Germline CDR1 reads SEHNR; CDR2 reads FQNEAQ (reference sequence). The CDR3 runs to 15 residues. CDR3 nucleotide sequence: TGTGCCAGCAGCTTAGCGGGGGCGAGGAATTCACCCCTCCACTTT. Its translation: CASSLAGARNSPLHF.